These 28 T cell receptor beta chains share one sample of origin, sequenced in a study of Ad26.COV2.S vaccination and SARS-CoV-2 variants. Treatment here: over 15 received Ad26.COV2.S at low or high dose, single or two shots; five or six received placebo; per-sample allocation not given. At day 63 after the first vaccine or placebo injection, samples were drawn. Produced via immunoSEQ multiplex PCR; TCRdb's table is partial and in-frame only. The sample contains 350,000 to 400,000 clones, 70% to 90% of which appear only once. The sequencing here drew on peripheral blood, taken in a trial of Ad26.COV2.S vaccine versus placebo. These receptors came from a person aged 18-60 years who received the Ad26.COV2.S COVID-19 vaccine or a placebo.

The rearrangement uses TRBV18 and TRBJ2-4; TRBD1 is a possible D gene (5 bases). The CDR3 length is 16 residues. CDR1 is KGHSH and CDR2 is LQKENI in the germline V gene. V was clipped by 6 bases and J by 1 base, with 16 bases between them. The CDR3 nucleotides read TGTGCCAGCTCCGCGACAGTGCCAGATGCCAAAAACATTCAGTACTTC. Translating gives CASSATVPDAKNIQYF.

This clone was detected only a few times. V usage is TRBV30 and J usage is TRBJ2-7; possible D gene TRBD2, 5 bases. Germline lookup yields CDR1 GTSNPN and CDR2 SVGIG (reference sequence). CDR3 length: 15 amino acids. Trimming removed 4 bases from V and 4 bases from J, with 20 bases in between. The DNA for the CDR3 is TGTGCCTGGACCGCATCCGGAGGCCTTCCTTACGAGCAGTACTTC. Residues: CAWTASGGLPYEQYF.

V is TRBV12-3 or TRBV12-4 and J is TRBJ1-1; no definite D call. The CDR3 spans 12 residues. The germline V and J ends were trimmed by 4 bases and 6 bases, with 9 bases remaining between them. The CDR3 DNA reads TGTGCCAGCAGTTCTGGACTTTCTGAAGCTTTCTTT. Its translation: CASSSGLSEAFF.

This sequence joins TRBV6-5 and TRBJ1-2; the match to TRBD1 covers 7 bases. Germline loops: CDR1 MNHEY, CDR2 SVGAGI. The CDR3 runs 13 residues. V lost 7 bases, J lost 1 base, and 3 bases stayed unmatched. This CDR3 reads CASTGTVNYGYTF. CDR3 nucleotides: TGTGCCAGCACCGGGACAGTTAACTATGGCTACACCTTC.

The genes are TRBV5-1 and TRBJ1-4; D gene ambiguous. V was trimmed by 1 base and J by 8 bases, leaving 9 bases between them. The CDR3 extends over 13 amino acids. The germline V gene encodes CDR1 SGHRS and CDR2 YFSETQ. CDR3 in amino acids: CASSLPSAEKLFF. In DNA, the CDR3 is TGCGCCAGCAGCTTGCCTTCGGCCGAAAAACTGTTTTTT.

The chain employs TRBV29-1 and TRBJ1-5; maybe TRBD1 (5 bases). V shed 0 bases and J shed 3 bases, with 6 bases lying between them. The germline V gene encodes CDR1 SQVTM and CDR2 ANQGSEA. This CDR3 is built from 13 residues. This chain's CDR3 is CSVEEGPNQPQHF. The CDR3 bases are TGCAGCGTTGAAGAGGGGCCCAATCAGCCCCAGCATTTT.

The V call is TRBV2, the J call TRBJ1-3; D gene ambiguous. Germline assignment: CDR1 SNHLY and CDR2 FYNNEI. The ends were cut back, 6 bases at V and 2 bases at J, with 14 bases in the middle. This CDR3 has 15 residues. The CDR3 DNA reads TGTGCCAGCAGCCCAGAAAACGCGGCTGGAAACACCATATATTTT. Translation gives CASSPENAAGNTIYF.

The chain carries TRBV29-1 and TRBJ2-7, with 9 bases that match TRBD1. The germline V gene has CDR1 SQVTM and CDR2 ANQGSEA. V shed 5 bases, J shed 1 base, and the junction held 6 bases outside the gene matches. This CDR3 spans 14 amino acids. CDR3 residues: CSVSSGTGSYEQYF. The CDR3 nucleotides are TGCAGCGTTTCCTCCGGGACAGGGTCCTACGAGCAGTACTTC.

The gene calls are TRBV28 and TRBJ2-7; a possible D gene is TRBD2 (5 bases). V gave up 3 bases and J gave up 3 bases, with 9 bases separating them. From germline, CDR1 is MDHEN and CDR2 SYDVKM. This CDR3 has 13 amino acids. The CDR3 DNA sequence: TGTGCCAGCAGTTTGCCCGGGGTCTACGAGCAGTACTTC. Encoded protein: CASSLPGVYEQYF.

The chain uses TRBV2 and TRBJ2-5; weak D call: TRBD1 (6 bases). This CDR3 contains 14 residues. V was pared by 6 bases and J by 4 bases, with 15 bases between. Per the germline V gene, CDR1 is SNHLY and CDR2 is FYNNEI. In DNA form, the CDR3 reads TGTGCCAGCAGGCAAACAGGGAACCCAGAGACCCAGTACTTC. This gives the protein CASRQTGNPETQYF.

CDR3 residues: CASSLAISEMTDTQYF. The CDR3 DNA follows: TGCGCCAGCAGCTTGGCCATTTCCGAAATGACAGATACGCAGTATTTT. The chain employs TRBV5-1 and TRBJ2-3; the D is unclear. The CDR3 sequence is 16 residues long. The germline V and J ends were trimmed by 0 bases and 3 bases, with 14 bases remaining between them. Germline assignment: CDR1 SGHRS and CDR2 YFSETQ.

This clone was seen a single time. The chain carries TRBV11-3 and TRBJ2-5, with D unresolved. Germline V gives CDR1 SGHNT, CDR2 YENEEA. There are 13 residues in the CDR3. V was trimmed by 3 bases and J by 2 bases, leaving 7 bases between them. CDR3 amino acids: CASSFGKQETQYF. DNA of the CDR3: TGTGCCAGCAGCTTCGGCAAGCAAGAGACCCAGTACTTC.

The chain couples TRBV19 to TRBJ2-1, with TRBD2 matching over 12 bases. This CDR3 is built from 17 residues. Unmatched junction bases numbered 9, after V lost 5 bases and J lost 4 bases. Germline CDR1 reads LNHDA; CDR2 reads SQIVND (reference sequence). CDR3 residues: CASSSRTSGTMYNEQFF. CDR3 nucleotide sequence: TGTGCCAGTAGTTCCCGGACTAGCGGGACAATGTACAATGAGCAGTTCTTC. Full variable domain (rest looked up from reference TRBV19 and TRBJ2-1): DGGITQSPKYLFRKEGQNVTLSCEQNLNHDAMYWYRQDPGQGLRLIYYSQIVNDFQKGDIAEGYSVSREKKESFPLTVTSAQKNPTAFYLCASSSRTSGTMYNEQFFGPGTRLTVL.

V and J are TRBV5-1 and TRBJ1-2; 10 bases are shared with TRBD1. Germline V CDR1 and CDR2: SGHRS, YFSETQ. This CDR3 contains 15 residues. The V and J ends lost 0 bases and 4 bases, in that order; junction bases with no gene match: 3. CDR3 DNA: TGCGCCAGCAGCTTGGGACAGGGGGCATCCTATGGCTACACCTTC. Its protein product is CASSLGQGASYGYTF.

In its sample, this clone was seen once. The genes are TRBV29-1 and TRBJ2-1; D possibly matches TRBD1 or TRBD2 (6 bases each). V was cut by 6 bases and J by 7 bases, with 16 bases left in between. Per the germline V gene, CDR1 is SQVTM and CDR2 is ANQGSEA. The CDR3 length is 13 residues. In nucleotides, the CDR3 is TGCAGCGTCAAACGGGGGCAGGTTAATGAGCAGTTCTTC. As protein: CSVKRGQVNEQFF.

The V gene is TRBV7-9, the J gene TRBJ1-1; no clear D. This CDR3 has 12 amino acids. Germline CDR1 and CDR2: SEHNR and FQNEAQ (reference sequence). V lost 7 bases and J lost 1, with 7 bases in between. CDR3 coding DNA: TGTGCCAGCACAACACCGAACACTGAAGCTTTCTTT. Translation: CASTTPNTEAFF. The whole variable domain, remainder taken from reference TRBV7-9 and TRBJ1-1, is DTGVSQNPRHKITKRGQNVTFRCDPISEHNRLYWYRQTLGQGPEFLTYFQNEAQLEKSRLLSDRFSAERPKGSFSTLEIQRTEQGDSAMYLCASTTPNTEAFFGQGTRLTVV.

The chain employs TRBV10-3 and TRBJ2-5; 8 bases map to TRBD1. Germline CDR1 reads ENHRY; CDR2 reads SYGVKD. The V gene end was trimmed by 10 bases and the J gene end by 5 bases; junction bases not matched to a gene: 15. The CDR3 is 15 residues long. Here the CDR3 DNA reads TGTGCCACCGGTTTTACAGGGGGATTGGGGGAGACCCAGTACTTC. Its protein product is CATGFTGGLGETQYF.

This clone came up once. V is TRBV6-4 and J is TRBJ1-1; D is uncertain. V was clipped by 6 bases and J by 3 bases, with 8 bases between them. CDR1 and CDR2 from the germline V gene are MRHNA and SNTAGT. CDR3 size: 12 residues. The CDR3 sequence is CASRSGDTEAFF. The DNA of the CDR3 is TGTGCCAGCAGGTCTGGGGACACTGAAGCTTTCTTT.

The CDR3 protein is CASTRGGAPREDTQYF. CDR3 DNA: TGTGCCAGCACTCGAGGGGGGGCCCCTCGTGAGGATACGCAGTATTTT. The chain links TRBV25-1 to TRBJ2-3, with a possible D match to TRBD2 (7 bases). This CDR3 spans 16 amino acids. Germline lookup yields CDR1 MGHDK and CDR2 SYGVNS. V was cut by 7 bases and J by 6 bases, with 23 bases left in between.

This chain connects TRBV9 to TRBJ1-2; D might be TRBD1 (6 bases). This CDR3 is built from 15 residues. V lost 0 bases and J lost 0, with 9 bases in between. Germline CDR1 is SGDLS and CDR2 is YYNGEE. The CDR3 bases are TGTGCCAGCAGCGTAGGCTCAGGGGCTAACTATGGCTACACCTTC. Encoded protein: CASSVGSGANYGYTF.

J is TRBJ2-3 and V is TRBV14; D remains ambiguous. CDR3 length: 15 amino acids. Per the germline V gene, CDR1 is SGHDN and CDR2 is FVKESK. V was shortened by 4 bases and J by 4 bases, with 15 bases between the two germline ends. Written as DNA, the CDR3 is TGTGCCAGCAGCCGCGCGGTTCCCCGGGCAGATACGCAGTATTTT. Translation gives CASSRAVPRADTQYF.

This rearrangement joins TRBV7-9 to TRBJ1-2, with D possibly matching TRBD1 (6 bases). Trimming took 2 bases from V and 3 from J, leaving 13 bases between them. Per germline, CDR1 SEHNR and CDR2 FQNEAQ (reference sequence). The length of the CDR3 is 15 residues. CDR3 coding DNA: TGTGCCAGCAGCTTATTACAGGGAGGTGACTATGGCTACACCTTC. This translates into CASSLLQGGDYGYTF.

The table lists this clone with a count of one. The CDR3 nucleotides read TGTGCCAGCAGCCCAGCAGACAATCAGCCCCAGCATTTT. Protein product: CASSPADNQPQHF. The rearrangement links TRBV7-8 to TRBJ1-5; no reliable D call. Germline lookup yields CDR1 SGHVS and CDR2 FQNEAQ. V was trimmed by 5 bases and J by 3 bases, leaving 8 bases between them. This CDR3 has 13 amino acids.

The DNA for the CDR3 is TGTGCCAGCAGCCCACCCCGGGGGGGTGGGGGCTACACCTTC. This codes for CASSPPRGGGGYTF. J is TRBJ1-2 and V is TRBV7-9; the D gene is possibly TRBD1 (5 bases). V dropped 5 bases and J dropped 8 bases, with 18 bases sitting between them. Germline V gene data show CDR1 as SEHNR and CDR2 as FQNEAQ (reference sequence). The CDR3 is made up of 14 amino acids.

Written as DNA, the CDR3 is TGTGCCAGCGACAGCTTACCCGGCAATCAGCCCCAGCATTTT. It encodes CASDSLPGNQPQHF. J is TRBJ1-5 and V is TRBV7-8; D possibly corresponds to TRBD1 (5 bases). This CDR3 spans 14 amino acids. Germline-derived CDR1 and CDR2 are SGHVS and FQNEAQ. The V gene lost 8 bases and the J gene lost 2 bases, with 13 bases spanning the gap.

This chain links TRBV21-1 with TRBJ1-1. TRBV21-1 is listed as a pseudogene. This CDR3 contains 13 residues. CDR3 residues: CASSKTLDTEAFF. DNA for the CDR3: TGTGCCAGCAGCAAAACCTTGGACACTGAAGCTTTCTTT.

V is TRBV5-1 and J is TRBJ2-3; 10 bases are shared with TRBD2. The CDR3 length is 17 residues. Unmatched junction bases numbered 9, after V lost 0 bases and J lost 5 bases. CDR1 and CDR2 (germline): SGHRS, YFSETQ. The DNA of the CDR3 is TGCGCCAGCAGCTTGGATCCGCTAGCGGGAGCAAGAGATACGCAGTATTTT. Protein product: CASSLDPLAGARDTQYF.

This rearrangement joins TRBV11-2 to TRBJ2-3, with D possibly matching TRBD1 (6 bases). The germline CDR1 and CDR2 sequences are SGHAT and FQNNGV. The CDR3 consists of 17 residues. The V end lost 6 bases, the J end lost 5 bases, and 24 bases lay between the germline ends. This CDR3 reads CASRRSGTRATRDTQYF. DNA for the CDR3: TGTGCCAGCAGACGCTCCGGGACACGGGCGACCAGAGATACGCAGTATTTT.